A selection of T cell receptor beta chains follows, all from one sample in a study of blood T cell repertoires in COVID-19. Produced via immunoSEQ multiplex PCR; TCRdb's table is partial and in-frame only. The sample contains around 220,000 clones, 87% of which appear only once. The sequenced material came from peripheral blood. The receptor source for this set is a man between 40 and 49 years old with active or convalescent COVID-19. CDR3s include the opening cysteine and the closing phenylalanine or tryptophan.

j_call,v_call,cdr3_aa
TRBJ1-5,TRBV19,CASSILTGARQPQHF
TRBJ1-2,TRBV5-5,CASSADGVFGYTF
TRBJ2-3,TRBV21-1,CASSKAQVSPGGQSIKDTQYF
TRBJ1-6,TRBV19,CASSPTGFDSPLHF
TRBJ1-1,TRBV7-9,CASRGGMNTEAFF
TRBJ2-1,TRBV28,CASRNPEGAGDEQFF
TRBJ2-3,TRBV5-4,CASSWTGGMIGDTQYF
TRBJ1-2,TRBV5-4,CASSQDRDYGYTF
TRBJ2-2,TRBV11-2,CASSSGTQNTGELFF
TRBJ2-7,TRBV27,CASRTGLHLSYEQYF
TRBJ2-2,TRBV7-9,CASSPKGHRGTGELFF
TRBJ2-7,TRBV27,CASRGQGAASEQYF
TRBJ2-5,TRBV5-6,CASSPTPGHNGETQYF
TRBJ2-1,TRBV28,CASSLPTDRGKDNEQFF
TRBJ1-5,TRBV2,CASSEGQGQPQHF
TRBJ2-7,TRBV5-1,CASSLVRGGTGGSEQYF